This entry is about one T cell receptor beta chain. Its antigen is not identified. Using the 5' RACE reads, TCRdb records one entry per CDR3 protein without DNA. This sample's table has some 170,000 distinct CDR3 sequences. The sample is drawn from a study of monozygotic twins with inflammatory bowel disease. CDR3 length: 15 residues. CDR1 and CDR2 (germline): MNHNS, SASEGT. Points from the study as a whole: A single strong IBD-associated signal or clonotype was not supported by the findings.

Sample: blood. The TCR originated in a human donor with ulcerative colitis or Crohn's disease, or a healthy co-twin of an affected twin (not recorded which). V is TRBV6-1 and J is TRBJ2-2. The CDR3 reads CASTGILSGAGELFF.